The entry below gives a single TCR beta chain sequence along with its context. Its cognate antigen is unknown. Trimming stripped 1 base from V and 9 bases from J, with 13 bases between. This CDR3 has 13 amino acids. The V gene's germline CDR1 is LGHDT and CDR2 YNNKEL (reference sequence). TCRdb re-called the RT-PCR reads through MiXCR, storing one row per CDR3 protein. The table shows 530,000 or so distinct CDR3 sequences, with about 14% occurring only once. These data are taken from a study of response to subunit inactivated influenza vaccine. Study-wide points: Each seasonal influenza vaccination, the authors suggested, recruits few new T cells.

The V and J genes are TRBV3-1 and TRBJ2-7; D unresolved. The TCR comes from a man in his fifties or sixties who received an inactivated influenza vaccine. Sequences were derived from PBMCs from blood, sampled about 12 days after vaccination. CDR3 amino acids: CASSQAVSGVQYF. The CDR3 bases are TGTGCCAGCAGCCAAGCGGTCTCCGGAGTGCAGTACTTC.